The 15 T cell receptor beta chains listed next were all sequenced from one sample in a study of shared clonotypes between healthy human individuals. Sequencing used immunoSEQ multiplex PCR; TCRdb keeps in-frame clones, though not all of them. Altogether around 2,000,000 clones are present, just under 95% being singletons, with the ten largest covering 0.9% to 1.3%. Only CD45RO-negative cells positively selected for CCR7 counted as naive CD8 cells, so terminally differentiated effector memory CD45RA+ cells were excluded. The sample was naive CD8+ T cells sorted from blood. The receptor set was obtained from a man aged 18-30 years in good health.

The chain couples TRBV10-2 to TRBJ2-1; D may be TRBD1 (6 bases). Germline CDR1 WSHSY, CDR2 SAAADI. This CDR3 has 13 residues. CDR3 nucleotide sequence: TGCGCGACTTGGGACACCGGTCACGATGAGCAGTTCTTC. It is translated as CATWDTGHDEQFF.

About this clone: Other nucleotide sequences in the sample specify the same CDR3. The chain links TRBV11-2 to TRBJ2-5; unclear D gene. The length of the CDR3 is 12 residues. V was cut by 5 bases and J by 2 bases, with 6 bases left in between. Germline V gene sequence: CDR1 SGHAT, CDR2 FQNNGV. CDR3 loop: CASSPYQETQYF. The CDR3, as DNA: TGTGCCAGCAGCCCGTATCAAGAGACCCAGTACTTC.

A note on this clone: The CDR3 ends on some other residue instead of the conserved phenylalanine or tryptophan, so this is likely a read error. The V and J genes are TRBV11-2 and TRBJ2-7; either TRBD1 or TRBD2 may fit D (6 bases each). V dropped 1 base and J dropped 2 bases, with 12 bases sitting between them. From germline, CDR1 is SGHAT and CDR2 FQNNGV. The CDR3 is made up of 15 amino acids. The CDR3 loop is CASSLVGGGAYEQYS. The CDR3 nucleotides read TGTGCCAGCAGCTTAGTCGGGGGCGGAGCCTACGAGCAGTACTCC.

The rearrangement links TRBV7-9 to TRBJ2-5; tentatively, D is TRBD1 (5 bases). The CDR3 length is 15 residues. Germline CDR1 SEHNR, CDR2 FQNEAQ (reference sequence). The V gene lost 3 bases and the J gene lost 2 bases, with 13 bases spanning the gap. In DNA, the CDR3 is TGTGCCAGCAGCTTCCCTATGGCAGGGCAAGAGACCCAGTACTTC. Its translation is CASSFPMAGQETQYF.

The CDR3: CASSFGTSGTNEQFF. The CDR3 bases are TGTGCCAGCAGTTTCGGGACTAGCGGGACCAATGAGCAGTTCTTC. V is TRBV6-5 and J is TRBJ2-1; TRBD2 agrees at 13 bases. The germline CDR1 and CDR2 sequences are MNHEY and SVGAGI. J was trimmed by 6 bases and V by 4 bases; bases with no gene match: 3. CDR3 length: 15 amino acids.

The CDR3 loop is CASSVASGGVDEQFF. CDR3 DNA: TGTGCCAGCAGCGTAGCTAGCGGGGGGGTGGATGAGCAGTTCTTC. The chain is built from TRBV9 and TRBJ2-1, with 12 bases fitting TRBD2. Trimming removed 0 bases from V and 8 bases from J; junction bases left unmatched: 3. Per germline, CDR1 SGDLS and CDR2 YYNGEE. This CDR3 is 15 amino acids long.

Only one count was recorded for this clone. Other DNA sequences in the same sample also yield this CDR3. The J gene is TRBJ1-1, the V gene TRBV9; 8 bases fit TRBD1. In germline, CDR1 is SGDLS, CDR2 YYNGEE. V lost 5 bases to trimming and J lost 4 bases; unmatched junction nucleotides: 4. This CDR3 region has 13 residues. This CDR3 is CASSTGGGTEAFF. In DNA form, the CDR3 reads TGTGCCAGCAGTACAGGGGGAGGCACTGAAGCTTTCTTT.

CDR3 nucleotide sequence: TGTGCCAGCAGCTTGGCCGACTACGGTTACAATGAGCAGTTCTTC. As protein: CASSLADYGYNEQFF. This chain links TRBV5-6 with TRBJ2-1; a possible D gene is TRBD2 (5 bases). CDR3 length: 15 amino acids. V was trimmed by 0 bases and J by 4 bases, leaving 11 bases between them. Germline V gene data show CDR1 as SGHDT and CDR2 as YYEEEE.

The chain is built from TRBV27 and TRBJ1-1, with D perhaps matching TRBD1 (5 bases). With 2 bases removed from V and 10 bases from J, the gap between germline ends came to 17 bases. The CDR3 totals 14 residues. Germline values: CDR1 MNHEY, CDR2 SMNVEV (reference sequence). The CDR3, as DNA: TGTGCCAGCAGTTTAGCCGGACAACCCTCGGGAGCTTTCTTT. Translating gives CASSLAGQPSGAFF.

This rearrangement joins TRBV29-1 to TRBJ2-1; a weak D match, TRBD2 (6 bases). This CDR3 comprises 15 residues. The germline V gene has CDR1 SQVTM and CDR2 ANQGSEA. The V gene lost 0 bases and the J gene lost 14 bases, with 23 bases spanning the gap. In nucleotides, the CDR3 is TGCAGCGTTGAAGATCCCCTAGCGTACAAACCTTGGGAGTTCTTC. Translating gives CSVEDPLAYKPWEFF.

The chain employs TRBV30 and TRBJ2-1; 10 nucleotides line up with TRBD2. This CDR3 is 15 amino acids long. The V and J ends lost 0 bases and 5 bases, in that order; junction bases with no gene match: 4. The germline CDR1 and CDR2 sequences are GTSNPN and SVGIG (reference sequence). The CDR3: CAWSVGSGGDNEQFF. Written as DNA, the CDR3 is TGTGCCTGGAGTGTAGGGAGCGGGGGGGACAATGAGCAGTTCTTC.

This clone has a single count. The chain recombines TRBV20-1 with TRBJ2-1; D is unclear. V shed 3 bases and J shed 3 bases, with 3 bases lying between them. Germline V lookup: CDR1 DFQATT, CDR2 SNEGSKA (reference sequence). The CDR3 is made up of 11 amino acids. The CDR3 loop is CSASFYNEQFF. The CDR3, as DNA: TGCAGTGCTAGTTTCTACAATGAGCAGTTCTTC.

The chain recombines TRBV13 with TRBJ2-5, with 8 bases lining up with TRBD2. V was clipped by 10 bases and J by 4 bases; unmatched bases: 8. The CDR3 loop spans 13 amino acids. The germline CDR1 and CDR2 sequences are PRHDT and FYEKMQ (reference sequence). The CDR3 sequence is CATNNRGGETQYF. As DNA, the CDR3 is TGTGCCACCAATAATCGGGGGGGAGAGACCCAGTACTTC.

The chain combines TRBV5-6 with TRBJ1-2, with D hard to call. Germline V gene data show CDR1 as SGHDT and CDR2 as YYEEEE. The CDR3 length is 15 residues. The germline V and J ends were trimmed by 9 bases and 2 bases, with 20 bases remaining between them. The CDR3 DNA follows: TGTGCCACCAAGCCTAAGGCTGAATTAAACTATGGCTACACCTTC. Its translation: CATKPKAELNYGYTF.

The genes are TRBV19 and TRBJ2-7, with D hard to call. Germline-derived CDR1 and CDR2 are LNHDA and SQIVND (reference sequence). V was trimmed by 3 bases and J by 0 bases, leaving 12 bases between them. This CDR3 is built from 15 residues. The CDR3 DNA follows: TGTGCCAGTAGTATGGGCAGGTTGGCCTCCTACGAGCAGTACTTC. It codes for CASSMGRLASYEQYF.